These T cell receptor beta chains were read from a single sample in a study of T cell responses to AZD1222 COVID-19 vaccine. Here immunoSEQ multiplex PCR was the method, and the copy in TCRdb shows in-frame clones only, minus some. This sample has approximately 160,000 clones; around 92% occur once, and the top ten carry approximately 0.97%. The sample was peripheral blood, taken on day 0 of AZD1222 vaccination. The receptors here all came from an adult in good health. Both conserved end residues are part of each CDR3. The D gene is left open where the match is weak. Size is omitted from some rows. Given values are once, few, many or a class for expanded clones.

v_gene	d_gene	abundance	j_gene	CDR3nt	CDR3aa
TRBV9	-	-	TRBJ1-4	TGTGCCAGCAGCGTAGGGCAGGCCGGTGATGAAAAACTGTTTTTT	CASSVGQAGDEKLFF
TRBV10-1	-	-	TRBJ2-6	TGCGCCAGCAGTCCCTCTGGGGCCAACGTCCTGACTTTC	CASSPSGANVLTF
TRBV5-1	-	-	TRBJ1-2	TGCGCCAGCAGCGTCCCCGAGTACTATGGCTACACCTTC	CASSVPEYYGYTF
TRBV5-1	TRBD1	-	TRBJ2-1	TGCGCCAGCAGCCCAACGGGACAGGGGAGTGATGAGCAGTTCTTC	CASSPTGQGSDEQFF
TRBV30	-	-	TRBJ2-5	TGTGCCTGGAGTCCGACCCAAAACCGAGAGACCCAGTACTTC	CAWSPTQNRETQYF
TRBV9	TRBD1	-	TRBJ1-2	TGTGCCAGCAGCGTAGGACAGGGGGCAATTAGTGGCTACACCTTC	CASSVGQGAISGYTF
TRBV7-9	-	once	TRBJ2-5	TGTGCCAGCAGCCCAGCGACGGGGAAAGAAGAGACCCAGTACTTC	CASSPATGKEETQYF
TRBV12-5	-	-	TRBJ1-1	TGTGCTAGTGGTTTGGTACAGGGTCCGGCGAACACTGAAGCTTTCTTT	CASGLVQGPANTEAFF
TRBV28	-	-	TRBJ2-7	TGTGCCAGCAGTTTCAACCCCCGGGACCACTCCTACGAGCAGTACTTC	CASSFNPRDHSYEQYF
TRBV6-5	-	-	TRBJ1-2	TGTGCCAGCAGCCACCCAGGGGGCTACACCTTC	CASSHPGGYTF
TRBV18	-	-	TRBJ2-1	TGTGCCAGCTCCCTCGCGGGGGCCTATGAGCAGTTCTTC	CASSLAGAYEQFF
TRBV7-8	-	-	TRBJ2-7	TGTGCCAGCAGCTTATCCCCCCTAACGGGGGCTTCTTACGAGCAGTACTTC	CASSLSPLTGASYEQYF
TRBV4-1	TRBD1	-	TRBJ1-2	TGCGCCAGCAGCCATAAGACAGGGAACTATGGCTACACCTTC	CASSHKTGNYGYTF
TRBV27	-	-	TRBJ1-6	TGTGCCAGCAGTTTAAGGGGGGGATATAATTCACCCCTCCACTTT	CASSLRGGYNSPLHF
TRBV19	-	once	TRBJ1-6	TGTGCCAGTAGTCTGGGAAGTTCCTATAATTCACCCCTCCACTTT	CASSLGSSYNSPLHF
TRBV30	TRBD2	once	TRBJ2-5	TGTGCCTGGAGCGCTAAAATAGCGGGAGAGACCCAGTACTTC	CAWSAKIAGETQYF
TRBV7-7	TRBD2	-	TRBJ2-1	TGTGCTAGCAGTCAAAGCGGGGGTGGCTACAATGAGCAGTTCTTC	CASSQSGGGYNEQFF
TRBV13	TRBD2	-	TRBJ2-3	TGTGCCAGCAGCTTAGCTAGCGGACCCACAGATACGCAGTATTTT	CASSLASGPTDTQYF
TRBV9	-	-	TRBJ2-2	TGTGCCAGCAGCGTACAGGGAACCGGGGAGCTGTTTTTT	CASSVQGTGELFF
TRBV4-1	-	-	TRBJ1-1	TGCGCCAGCAGCCAAGCCCAGGGTACTGAAGCTTTCTTT	CASSQAQGTEAFF
TRBV5-1	-	-	TRBJ1-4	TGCGCCAGCAGCCGGGCCGGGACAAGGCATGAAAAACTGTTTTTT	CASSRAGTRHEKLFF
TRBV7-8	-	once	TRBJ1-3	TGTGCCAGCAGCTTAGGGGCAGGGTTGGGAAACACCATATATTTT	CASSLGAGLGNTIYF
TRBV14	-	-	TRBJ1-1	TGTGCCAGCAAGCAGGGGCTGGACACTGAAGCTTTCTTT	CASKQGLDTEAFF
TRBV2	TRBD1	-	TRBJ1-1	TGTGCCAGCATCGGCGACAGGGTTTTGAGCACTGAAGCTTTCTTT	CASIGDRVLSTEAFF
TRBV7-3	-	-	TRBJ2-2	TGTGCCAGCAGTTGGGGGACCGGGGAGCTGTTTTTT	CASSWGTGELFF
TRBV18	TRBD1	-	TRBJ1-5	TGTGCCAGCTCCGGACAGGGGAAGGATCAGCCCCAGCATTTT	CASSGQGKDQPQHF
TRBV3-1/TRBV3-2	-	-	TRBJ2-6	TGTGCCAGCAGTCCACGGGTACGTTTTCTCTCTGGGGCCAACGTCCTGACTTTC	CASSPRVRFLSGANVLTF
TRBV28	-	-	TRBJ1-5	TGTGCCAGCAACGAGGGCTGGGCGCATCAGCCCCAGCATTTT	CASNEGWAHQPQHF
TRBV20-1	-	-	TRBJ2-1	TGCAGTGCTAGATGGGTTAGGGAGCAGTTCTTC	CSARWVREQFF